The clone carrying this TCR beta chain appeared many times. Its antigen is unidentified. The junction does not match germline at one end; this may be a read error. TCR beta cDNA libraries had unique molecular identifiers. There were 1 to 10 million T cells, and about half a million cDNA molecules came from them. One entry per CDR3 protein results from TCRdb running MiXCR on the PCR reads. The sample lists fewer than 850,000 distinct CDR3 sequences; roughly 46% were seen once. The length of the CDR3 is 13 residues. From germline, CDR1 is SSHAT and CDR2 FNYEAQ (reference sequence). This sample was included in a study of post-analysis software for immune sequencing data. Whole-study context: Relapsing-remitting, secondary progressive and progressive-relapsing courses of multiple sclerosis were included. Study outcomes and limitations: Relative to controls, patients with multiple sclerosis showed significantly lower normalized Chao1 diversity. Five or six TRBV segments (TRBV5-6, TRBV5-1 and TRBV20-1 among them) occurred more frequently in patients than in controls.

The origin of this receptor is a girl aged 10 to 17 with multiple sclerosis. Sequenced material: blood. The chain has TRBV7-7 and TRBJ2-7, with D perhaps being TRBD1 or TRBD2 (5 bases each). CDR3 in amino acids: CASSREEGYEQYF. Written as DNA, the CDR3 is TGTGCTAGCAGCCGAGAAGAGGGGTACGAGCAGTACTTC.